The 7 T cell receptor beta chains given below trace back to one sample, sequenced in a study of blood T cell repertoires in COVID-19. Using immunoSEQ multiplex PCR, the repertoire was profiled, and TCRdb retains in-frame clones only, with some absent. The sample includes about 240,000 clones, about 80% of them seen just once. Source material: peripheral blood. Receptor source: a man aged 25 to 40 who had recovered from COVID-19.

This sequence joins TRBV6-5 and TRBJ2-7; TRBD1 matches at 9 bases. The CDR3 runs 14 residues. Trimming removed 6 bases from V and 0 bases from J; junction bases left unmatched: 3. Germline loops: CDR1 MNHEY, CDR2 SVGAGI. The CDR3 nucleotides are TGTGCCAGCAGGAAGGACAGGGGCTCCTACGAGCAGTACGTC. Amino acid sequence: CASRKDRGSYEQYV.

V gene TRBV10-1 combines with J gene TRBJ2-5; 13 bases align to TRBD2. This CDR3 has 15 amino acids. Trimming cost V 6 bases and J 5 bases; bases outside gene matches: 6. The V gene's germline CDR1 is WNHNN and CDR2 SYGVQD (reference sequence). CDR3 DNA sequence: TGCGCCAGCAGCCATACTAGCGGGGGGGCGGAGACCCAGTACTTC. It specifies CASSHTSGGAETQYF.

The chain carries TRBV15 and TRBJ1-2; D unclear. Germline V gene data show CDR1 as LNHNV and CDR2 as YYDKDF (reference sequence). V dropped 1 base and J dropped 3 bases, with 9 bases sitting between them. The CDR3 loop spans 14 amino acids. The CDR3: CATSRVISDYGYTF. The CDR3 nucleotides read TGTGCCACCAGCAGAGTGATCTCAGACTATGGCTACACCTTC.

The J gene is TRBJ1-5, the V gene TRBV20-1, with 10 bases lining up with TRBD1. With 3 bases clipped from V and 0 bases from J, the junction kept 14 bases outside the gene matches. From germline, CDR1 is DFQATT and CDR2 SNEGSKA (reference sequence). The CDR3 has 19 amino acids. The CDR3 reads CSASSPPGQGRNSNQPQHF. DNA for the CDR3: TGCAGTGCTAGTAGTCCCCCGGGACAGGGGAGGAATAGCAATCAGCCCCAGCATTTT.

The chain couples TRBV4-1 to TRBJ2-3, with TRBD1 matching 8 bases. The germline V gene has CDR1 MGHRA and CDR2 YSYEKL. The CDR3 runs to 14 residues. V lost 6 bases to trimming and J lost 2 bases; unmatched junction nucleotides: 4. CDR3 bases: TGCGCCAGCAGGGACAGGGTCTTCACAGATACGCAGTATTTT. This encodes CASRDRVFTDTQYF.

The chain carries TRBV5-1 and TRBJ2-2; 11 nucleotides agree with TRBD1. Losses at the gene ends were 6 bases for V and 5 bases for J; bases not matched to a gene: 6. Germline loops: CDR1 SGHRS, CDR2 YFSETQ. The CDR3 covers 15 residues. CDR3 nucleotides: TGCGCCAGCACTTTGGACAGGGGGCGTACCGGGGAGCTGTTTTTT. It codes for CASTLDRGRTGELFF.

The chain has TRBV5-4 and TRBJ1-2, with D maybe TRBD1 (6 bases). Between the trimmed V and J ends, which lost 6 bases and 1 base, there was a span of 13 bases. Looked up from germline, CDR1 is SGHNT and CDR2 is YYREEE (reference sequence). CDR3 length equals 14 residues. This CDR3 is CASMERGSNYGYTF. The CDR3 DNA reads TGTGCCAGCATGGAAAGGGGGAGTAACTATGGCTACACCTTC.